This TCR beta chain was observed in a study of cytomegalovirus exposure and HLA in healthy donors. Points from the study as a whole: Reported results showed that the classifier diagnosed cytomegalovirus status with high specificity and sensitivity. The study labeled fewer than 200 TCR beta chains cytomegalovirus-associated. There were a few CMV-associated chains whose specificity for CMV antigens was confirmed in vitro.

With regard to this clone: Its antigen is as yet unknown.

In germline, CDR1 is MNHEY, CDR2 SMNVEV (reference sequence). Trimming stripped 7 bases from V and 1 base from J, with 10 bases between. The CDR3 length is 14 residues. The assay was immunoSEQ multiplex PCR, and TCRdb's table has in-frame clones only and misses some. This sample yields roughly 70,000 clones, of which roughly 96% are seen a single time; approximately 3.3% belongs to the top ten. The source of this sequence is a young man in good health and CMV-seronegative. The rearrangement joins TRBV27 to TRBJ2-2, with a possible D match to TRBD2 (6 bases). The material sequenced was PBMCs. CDR3 protein: CASKRAGNTGELFF. The CDR3 DNA follows: TGTGCCAGCAAGCGGGCCGGGAACACCGGGGAGCTGTTTTTT.